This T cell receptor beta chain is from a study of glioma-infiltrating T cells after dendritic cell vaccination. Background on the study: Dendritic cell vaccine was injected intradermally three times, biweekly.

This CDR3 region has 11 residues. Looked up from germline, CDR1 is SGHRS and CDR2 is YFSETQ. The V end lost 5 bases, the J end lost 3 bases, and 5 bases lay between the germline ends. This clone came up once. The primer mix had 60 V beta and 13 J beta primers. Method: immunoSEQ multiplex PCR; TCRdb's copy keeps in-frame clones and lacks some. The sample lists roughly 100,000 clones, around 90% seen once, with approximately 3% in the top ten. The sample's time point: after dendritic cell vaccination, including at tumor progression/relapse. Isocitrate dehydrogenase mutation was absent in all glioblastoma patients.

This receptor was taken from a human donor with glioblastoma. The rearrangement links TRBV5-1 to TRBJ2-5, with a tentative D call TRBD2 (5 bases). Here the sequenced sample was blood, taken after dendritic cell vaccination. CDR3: CASREEETQYF. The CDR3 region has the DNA TGCGCCAGCAGGGAGGAAGAGACCCAGTACTTC.